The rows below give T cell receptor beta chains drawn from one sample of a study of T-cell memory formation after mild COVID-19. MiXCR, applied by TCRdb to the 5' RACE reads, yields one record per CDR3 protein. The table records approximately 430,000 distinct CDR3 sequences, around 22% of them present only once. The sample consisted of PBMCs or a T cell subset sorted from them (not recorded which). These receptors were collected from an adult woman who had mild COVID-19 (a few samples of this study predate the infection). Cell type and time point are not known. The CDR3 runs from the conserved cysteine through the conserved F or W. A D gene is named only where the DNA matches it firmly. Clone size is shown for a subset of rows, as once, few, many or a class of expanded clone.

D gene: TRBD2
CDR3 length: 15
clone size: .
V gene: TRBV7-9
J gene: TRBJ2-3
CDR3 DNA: TGTGCCAGCAGCTTAGCCGGCGGGGGGTCGGATACGCAGTATTTT
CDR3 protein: CASSLAGGGSDTQYF

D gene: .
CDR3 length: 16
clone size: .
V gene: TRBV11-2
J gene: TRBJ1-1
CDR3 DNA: TGTGCCAGCAGCTTGGTCGGGGACATCCGGAACACTGAAGCTTTCTTT
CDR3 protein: CASSLVGDIRNTEAFF

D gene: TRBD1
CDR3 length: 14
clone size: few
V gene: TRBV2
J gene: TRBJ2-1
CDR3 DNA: TGTGCCAGCAGTGACGGGACAGGGGTTGATGAGCAGTTCTTC
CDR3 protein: CASSDGTGVDEQFF

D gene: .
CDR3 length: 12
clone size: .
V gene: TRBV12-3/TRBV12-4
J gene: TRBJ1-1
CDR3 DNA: TGTGCCACCGGCGTCATTAGGACTGAAGCTTTCTTT
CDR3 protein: CATGVIRTEAFF

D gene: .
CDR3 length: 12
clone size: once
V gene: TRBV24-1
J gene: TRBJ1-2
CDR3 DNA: TGTGCCACCAGTGATTTTTTGGAGGGCTACACCTTC
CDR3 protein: CATSDFLEGYTF

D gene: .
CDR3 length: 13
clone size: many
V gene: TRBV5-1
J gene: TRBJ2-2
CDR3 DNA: TGCGCCAGCAGCACCTCGAACACCGGGGAGCTGTTTTTT
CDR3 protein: CASSTSNTGELFF

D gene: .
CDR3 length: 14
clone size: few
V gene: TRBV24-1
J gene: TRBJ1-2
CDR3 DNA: TGTGCCACCAGTGACCCTGGAAAAAACTATGGCTACACCTTC
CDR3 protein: CATSDPGKNYGYTF

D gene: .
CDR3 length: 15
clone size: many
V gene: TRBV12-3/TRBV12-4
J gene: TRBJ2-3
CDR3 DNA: TGTGCCAGCAGTTCCAGGGGTGCTAGCACAGATACGCAGTATTTT
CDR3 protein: CASSSRGASTDTQYF

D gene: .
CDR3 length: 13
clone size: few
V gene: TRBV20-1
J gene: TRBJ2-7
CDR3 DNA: TGCAGTGCTAGAGTGGGGTTCTCCTACGAGCAGTACTTC
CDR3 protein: CSARVGFSYEQYF

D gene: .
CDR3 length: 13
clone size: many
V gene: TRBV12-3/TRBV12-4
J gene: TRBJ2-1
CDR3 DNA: TGTGCCAGCAGTTTGAACTCCCGCAATGAGCAGTTCTTC
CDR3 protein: CASSLNSRNEQFF

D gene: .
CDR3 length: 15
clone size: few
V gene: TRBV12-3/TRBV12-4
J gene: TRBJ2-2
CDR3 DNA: TGTGCCAGCAGCCGTCCCTCGGAGTGGCCCGGGGAGCTGTTTTTT
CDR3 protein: CASSRPSEWPGELFF

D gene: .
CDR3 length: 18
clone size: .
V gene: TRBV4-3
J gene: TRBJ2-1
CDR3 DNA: TGCGCCAGCAGCCAAGATGAGGCTTCCGGGTCTGTTAGCAATGAGCAGTTCTTC
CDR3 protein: CASSQDEASGSVSNEQFF

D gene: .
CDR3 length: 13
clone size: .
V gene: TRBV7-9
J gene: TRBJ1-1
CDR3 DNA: TGTGCCAGCAGCTCGACCTCGAACACTGAAGCTTTCTTT
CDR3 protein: CASSSTSNTEAFF